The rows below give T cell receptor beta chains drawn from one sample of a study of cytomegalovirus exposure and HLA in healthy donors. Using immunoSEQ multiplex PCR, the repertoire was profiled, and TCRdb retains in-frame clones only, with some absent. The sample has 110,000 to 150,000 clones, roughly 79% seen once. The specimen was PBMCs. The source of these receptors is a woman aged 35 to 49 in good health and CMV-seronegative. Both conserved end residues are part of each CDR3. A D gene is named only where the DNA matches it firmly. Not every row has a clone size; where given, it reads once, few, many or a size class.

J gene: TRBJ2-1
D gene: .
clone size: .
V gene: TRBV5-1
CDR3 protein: CASTLTTRIVGEQFF
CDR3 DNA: TGCGCCAGTACCCTGACGACTAGAATCGTGGGTGAGCAGTTCTTC

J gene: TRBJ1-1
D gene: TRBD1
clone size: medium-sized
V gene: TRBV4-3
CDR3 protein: CASSPGTGTVESTEAFF
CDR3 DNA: TGCGCCAGCAGCCCAGGGACAGGGACGGTGGAGAGCACTGAAGCTTTCTTT

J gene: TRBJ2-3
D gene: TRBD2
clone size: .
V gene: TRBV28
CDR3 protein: CASSYTSLRRGRAKDTQYF
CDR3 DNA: TGTGCCAGCAGTTACACTTCACTTCGCCGCGGGAGGGCCAAAGATACGCAGTATTTT

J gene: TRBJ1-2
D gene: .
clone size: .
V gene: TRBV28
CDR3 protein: CASRRGTDHFYGYTF
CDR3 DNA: TGTGCCAGCAGGCGCGGGACCGATCACTTCTATGGCTACACCTTC

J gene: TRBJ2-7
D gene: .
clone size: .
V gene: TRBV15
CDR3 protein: CATSRDRRVPDQRQYF
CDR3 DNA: TGTGCCACCAGCAGAGATCGCAGGGTTCCGGATCAGAGGCAGTACTTC

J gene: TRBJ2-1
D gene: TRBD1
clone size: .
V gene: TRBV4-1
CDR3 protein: CASSPRTGSPYNEQFF
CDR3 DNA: TGCGCCAGCAGCCCGCGGACAGGGTCCCCCTACAATGAGCAGTTCTTC

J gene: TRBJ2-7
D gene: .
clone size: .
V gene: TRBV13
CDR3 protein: CASSLTPRLGHPGSYEQYF
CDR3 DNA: TGTGCCAGCAGCTTAACCCCACGTCTGGGACATCCGGGGTCCTACGAGCAGTACTTC

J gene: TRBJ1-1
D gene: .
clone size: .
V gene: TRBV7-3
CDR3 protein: CASSLTAENTEAFF
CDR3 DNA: TGTGCCAGCAGCTTAACGGCAGAGAACACTGAAGCTTTCTTT

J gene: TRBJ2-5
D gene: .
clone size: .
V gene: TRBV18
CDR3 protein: CASSPTLQETQYF
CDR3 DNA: TGTGCCAGCTCACCGACATTACAAGAGACCCAGTACTTC

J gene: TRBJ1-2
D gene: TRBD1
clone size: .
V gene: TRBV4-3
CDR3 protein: CASSQDLRGQGFYGYTF
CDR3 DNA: TGCGCCAGCAGCCAAGATCTTCGGGGACAGGGTTTCTATGGCTACACCTTC

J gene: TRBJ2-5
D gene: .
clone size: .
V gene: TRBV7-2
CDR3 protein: CASSLRQGREETQYF
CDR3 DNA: TGTGCCAGCAGCTTGAGGCAGGGAAGGGAAGAGACCCAGTACTTC

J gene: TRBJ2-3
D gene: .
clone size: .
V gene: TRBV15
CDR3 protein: CATSRVQGIDTQYF
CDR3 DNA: TGTGCCACCAGCAGAGTCCAGGGTATAGATACGCAGTATTTT

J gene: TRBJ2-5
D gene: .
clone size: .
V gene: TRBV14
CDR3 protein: CASSQEPHGSRALETQYF
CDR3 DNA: TGTGCCAGCAGCCAAGAACCCCATGGCTCCAGAGCGCTGGAGACCCAGTACTTC